This T cell receptor (beta chain) was identified during a study of control samples from healthy donors and cancer patients. CDR1 is MNHEY, CDR2 SVGAGI, per germline. V lost 7 bases to trimming and J lost 0 bases, with 9 bases between them. The CDR3 contains 14 residues. Sequencing was performed with immunoSEQ multiplex PCR; in TCRdb, only in-frame clones are kept and a portion is missing. The repertoire holds 150,000 or so clones, 75% to 95% seen once, with 2.5% in the top ten. This chain uses TRBV6-5 with TRBJ2-2; D unresolved. The sequencing input was blood. The clonotype originates from a man aged 40-50 years in good health. The CDR3 spells CASKTEPNTGELFF. The DNA of the CDR3 is TGTGCCAGCAAGACCGAACCGAACACCGGGGAGCTGTTTTTT.